The 23 T cell receptor beta chains reported below all come from one sample, sequenced in a study of T cell changes during pregnancy in multiple sclerosis. Using immunoSEQ multiplex PCR, the repertoire was profiled, and TCRdb retains in-frame clones only, with some absent. This sample has roughly 80,000 clones, with 93% found just once. The starting material was peripheral blood, obtained in the second trimester of pregnancy. The receptors were gathered from a female donor with multiple sclerosis, enrolled in a pregnancy study.

The chain recombines TRBV5-4 with TRBJ2-5; D may be TRBD2 (6 bases). Deletions cut 0 bases from V and 2 bases from J, with 8 bases between. This CDR3 is 14 amino acids long. CDR1 is SGHNT, CDR2 YYREEE, per germline (reference sequence). CDR3 in DNA: TGTGCCAGCAGCTTGGGGGGGGAACAAGAGACCCAGTACTTC. Protein sequence: CASSLGGEQETQYF. Combining the CDR3 with reference TRBV5-4 and TRBJ2-5 gives the whole variable domain ETGVTQSPTHLIKTRGQQVTLRCSSQSGHNTVSWYQQALGQGPQFIFQYYREEENGRGNFPPRFSGLQFPNYSSELNVNALELDDSALYLCASSLGGEQETQYFGPGTRLLVL.

In its sample, this clone was seen once. The CDR3 DNA reads as TGTGCCAGCAGTTACTCCGACAGGGGGGACTATGGCTACACCTTC. Its protein is CASSYSDRGDYGYTF. V gene TRBV6-5 combines with J gene TRBJ1-2; 9 bases are shared with TRBD1. The germline CDR1 and CDR2 sequences are MNHEY and SVGAGI. This CDR3 spans 15 amino acids. Trimming at V came to 0 bases and at J to 3 bases, leaving 2 bases not matched to a gene.

V and J are TRBV18 and TRBJ1-5; D uncertain. The germline gives CDR1 KGHSH, CDR2 LQKENI. The V end was cut by 0 bases, the J end by 6 bases, with 9 bases between. The CDR3 has 14 amino acids. The CDR3 DNA reads TGTGCCAGCTCACCACCGCAGGTTGGTCAGCCCCAGCATTTT. This encodes CASSPPQVGQPQHF.

The chain employs TRBV18 and TRBJ1-1; D might be TRBD1 (6 bases). The CDR3 sequence is 14 residues long. The ends were cut back, 3 bases at V and 5 bases at J, with 13 bases in the middle. Germline values: CDR1 KGHSH, CDR2 LQKENI. Here the CDR3 reads CASSPDRDATEAFF. The CDR3 nucleotides are TGTGCCAGCTCACCGGACAGAGATGCGACTGAAGCTTTCTTT.

The V and J genes are TRBV9 and TRBJ1-1; D gene unclear. The germline V and J ends were trimmed by 2 bases and 4 bases, with 12 bases remaining between them. The length of the CDR3 is 14 residues. From germline, CDR1 is SGDLS and CDR2 YYNGEE. Here the CDR3 DNA reads TGTGCCAGCAGCGTCGGGCCCGGGAGCACTGAAGCTTTCTTT. It encodes CASSVGPGSTEAFF.

This sequence joins TRBV9 and TRBJ2-7; TRBD1 aligns across 8 bases. V lost 3 bases to trimming and J lost 6 bases; unmatched junction nucleotides: 11. Germline V gene data show CDR1 as SGDLS and CDR2 as YYNGEE. CDR3 length: 15 residues. CDR3 nucleotide sequence: TGTGCCAGCAGCGCTGGGGGGACAGGAGATGGCGAGCAGTACTTC. Its translation is CASSAGGTGDGEQYF.

V usage is TRBV27 and J usage is TRBJ2-1, with 10 positions matching TRBD2. Trimming removed 6 bases from V and 5 bases from J; junction bases left unmatched: 10. Germline assignment: CDR1 MNHEY and CDR2 SMNVEV (reference sequence). The CDR3 is 16 amino acids. The CDR3 coding sequence is TGTGCCAGCAGGCATAGAAGCGGGGGGGCCAACAATGAGCAGTTCTTC. Its translation: CASRHRSGGANNEQFF.

This chain uses TRBV5-6 with TRBJ1-1; D might be TRBD1 (5 bases). This CDR3 has 15 residues. The V gene lost 2 bases and the J gene lost 3 bases, with 14 bases spanning the gap. The germline V gene encodes CDR1 SGHDT and CDR2 YYEEEE. The CDR3 sequence: CASSFFGFRDTEAFF. In DNA, the CDR3 is TGTGCCAGCAGCTTTTTTGGGTTCAGGGACACTGAAGCTTTCTTT. Full variable domain (remainder filled in from reference TRBV5-6 and TRBJ1-1): DAGVTQSPTHLIKTRGQQVTLRCSPKSGHDTVSWYQQALGQGPQFIFQYYEEEERQRGNFPDRFSGHQFPNYSSELNVNALLLGDSALYLCASSFFGFRDTEAFFGQGTRLTVV.

Here the CDR3 DNA reads TGTGCCAGCAGCTTACTGGACAGGGATAATGAAAAACTGTTTTTT. As protein: CASSLLDRDNEKLFF. The J gene is TRBJ1-4, the V gene TRBV5-6, with 8 bases fitting TRBD1. The CDR3 has 15 residues. Per germline, CDR1 SGHDT and CDR2 YYEEEE. The V and J ends lost 2 bases and 4 bases, in that order; junction bases with no gene match: 4.

The chain combines TRBV19 with TRBJ2-1; a possible D gene is TRBD1 (6 bases). The CDR3 is 16 amino acids. V was shortened by 0 bases and J by 9 bases, with 18 bases between the two germline ends. Germline lookup yields CDR1 LNHDA and CDR2 SQIVND (reference sequence). The CDR3 region has the DNA TGTGCCAGTAGTATAGATGGGGGCGGAGGTACCTCTGAGCAGTTCTTC. This gives the protein CASSIDGGGGTSEQFF.

The J gene is TRBJ2-5, the V gene TRBV29-1; D not resolved. The V gene lost 7 bases and the J gene lost 4 bases, with 13 bases spanning the gap. In germline, CDR1 is SQVTM, CDR2 ANQGSEA. CDR3 length: 12 amino acids. In DNA form, the CDR3 reads TGCAGCGGCGAACTCTTGCGAGAGACCCAGTACTTC. Amino acids: CSGELLRETQYF.

In this sample, this clone turned up a few times. This sequence joins TRBV7-9 and TRBJ1-1, with TRBD1 matching over 12 bases. This CDR3 region has 18 residues. Per the germline V gene, CDR1 is SEHNR and CDR2 is FQNEAQ (reference sequence). Trimming at V came to 0 bases and at J to 5 bases, leaving 10 bases not matched to a gene. CDR3 in DNA: TGTGCCAGCAGCTTAGCCAACTGGGGACAGGGGGCGCGGACTGAAGCTTTCTTT. Protein product: CASSLANWGQGARTEAFF.

This chain joins TRBV25-1 and TRBJ1-1; tentative D call: TRBD1 (5 bases). Germline CDR1 reads MGHDK; CDR2 reads SYGVNS. This CDR3 has 14 amino acids. V was cut by 6 bases and J by 0 bases, with 11 bases left in between. CDR3: CASSQTGVNTEAFF. CDR3 nucleotide sequence: TGTGCCAGCAGCCAAACGGGGGTGAACACTGAAGCTTTCTTT.

The chain is built from TRBV6-6 and TRBJ1-5; D is perhaps TRBD1 (5 bases). This CDR3 is built from 14 residues. Trimming removed 6 bases from V and 6 bases from J, with 15 bases in between. Looked up from germline, CDR1 is MNHNY and CDR2 is SVGAGI (reference sequence). The DNA for the CDR3 is TGTGCCAGCAGCTGGGTGGGGGGAAGTCAGCCCCAGCATTTT. Translation: CASSWVGGSQPQHF.

The chain uses TRBV19 and TRBJ2-5; D possibly corresponds to TRBD2 (6 bases). The CDR3 runs 15 residues. Germline assignment: CDR1 LNHDA and CDR2 SQIVND (reference sequence). The V gene lost 1 base and the J gene lost 2 bases, with 11 bases spanning the gap. CDR3 sequence (DNA): TGTGCCAGTAGTATAGGAGGAGGGCGACAAGAGACCCAGTACTTC. It translates to CASSIGGGRQETQYF.

The chain combines TRBV28 with TRBJ1-5; 9 bases are a match to TRBD1. Germline lookup yields CDR1 MDHEN and CDR2 SYDVKM. The CDR3 covers 15 residues. The J segment lost 6 bases and the V segment lost 3 bases, leaving 6 bases of the junction unmatched. Here the CDR3 reads CASSFGTGLTQPQHF. As DNA, the CDR3 is TGTGCCAGCAGTTTCGGGACAGGGCTTACTCAGCCCCAGCATTTT.

V usage is TRBV28 and J usage is TRBJ2-7; D remains ambiguous. This CDR3 is built from 16 residues. CDR1 is MDHEN, CDR2 SYDVKM, per germline. Trimming left V 4 bases short and J 0 bases short, with 16 bases between. The CDR3 coding sequence is TGTGCCAGCAGTTCCCCGCAGGCCCTGATCTCCTACGAGCAGTACTTC. Amino acid sequence: CASSSPQALISYEQYF.

The rearrangement uses TRBV27 and TRBJ1-2; D possibly corresponds to TRBD1 (6 bases). The CDR3 is 15 amino acids. The germline CDR1 and CDR2 sequences are MNHEY and SMNVEV (reference sequence). V lost 2 bases to trimming and J lost 7 bases, with 17 bases between them. For the CDR3, the DNA is TGTGCCAGCAGTTTAGAAGGGAAGGGGGTTCGTGGCTACACCTTC. Translated: CASSLEGKGVRGYTF.

The chain employs TRBV5-6 and TRBJ2-5; perhaps TRBD2 as D (5 bases). V gave up 4 bases and J gave up 5 bases, with 24 bases separating them. The CDR3 has 17 residues. CDR1 SGHDT and CDR2 YYEEEE come from the germline V gene. CDR3 residues: CASSKKLTGPGVETQYF. In DNA, the CDR3 is TGTGCCAGCAGCAAGAAACTCACCGGGCCCGGGGTGGAGACCCAGTACTTC.

The chain is built from TRBV5-1 and TRBJ2-3; TRBD2 matches 10 bases. Germline V gives CDR1 SGHRS, CDR2 YFSETQ. The CDR3 loop spans 14 amino acids. V was clipped by 0 bases and J by 10 bases; unmatched bases: 5. The CDR3 here is CASSLDLAGASQYF. The CDR3, as DNA: TGCGCCAGCAGCTTGGATCTAGCGGGGGCCTCGCAGTATTTT.

The J gene is TRBJ1-5, the V gene TRBV19, with 9 bases lining up with TRBD1. V lost 1 base and J lost 6; bases outside the gene matches: 7. Germline CDR1 reads LNHDA; CDR2 reads SQIVND (reference sequence). The CDR3 totals 16 residues. CDR3 nucleotide sequence: TGTGCCAGTAGTATAGCCTACAGGGGGCAAGGTCAGCCCCAGCATTTT. It encodes CASSIAYRGQGQPQHF.

The chain joins TRBV7-2 to TRBJ1-5, with a weak D call TRBD1 (6 bases). V was cut by 5 bases and J by 5 bases, with 10 bases left in between. Germline V gives CDR1 SGHTA, CDR2 FQGNSA. CDR3 length: 13 residues. CDR3 coding DNA: TGTGCCAGCAGCCCCGGACAGTATCAGCCCCAGCATTTT. The encoded protein is CASSPGQYQPQHF.

This clone was observed a single time. The gene calls are TRBV5-3 and TRBJ1-1; a weak D match, TRBD1 (6 bases). TRBV5-3 is treated as an ORF (open reading frame) with a function not yet certain. Trimming removed 4 bases at V and 4 bases at J, with 14 bases between. The CDR3 runs 14 residues. The CDR3 DNA sequence: TGTGCCAGAAGCGACAGGCCGGGAAGCACTGAAGCTTTCTTT. Its translation is CARSDRPGSTEAFF.